Following are 25 T cell receptor beta chains from one sample sequenced in a study of blood T cell repertoires in COVID-19. Sequenced by immunoSEQ multiplex PCR; TCRdb stores in-frame clones only, minus some. The sample contains 300,000 to 400,000 clones, under 95% of which appear only once. Sequencing used peripheral blood. The receptors derive from a woman between 18 and 30 years old who had recovered from COVID-19.

The CDR3 loop reads CASSLRFQGAGETQYF. The CDR3 coding sequence is TGTGCCAGCAGCTTGAGATTTCAGGGGGCCGGCGAGACCCAGTACTTC. V usage is TRBV5-5 and J usage is TRBJ2-5, with TRBD1 matching over 8 bases. The CDR3 runs to 16 residues. J gave up 5 bases and V 1 base, and 10 bases lay outside the gene matches. In germline, CDR1 is SGHKS, CDR2 YYEKEE (reference sequence). Looking up the rest from reference TRBV5-5 and TRBJ2-5 gives the full variable domain: DAGVTQSPTHLIKTRGQQVTLRCSPISGHKSVSWYQQVLGQGPQFIFQYYEKEERGRGNFPDRFSARQFPNYSSELNVNALLLGDSALYLCASSLRFQGAGETQYFGPGTRLLVL.

The chain employs TRBV11-2 and TRBJ2-5; the D gene is possibly TRBD2 (7 bases). The CDR3 extends over 14 amino acids. CDR1 and CDR2 (germline): SGHAT, FQNNGV. With 5 bases removed from V and 5 bases from J, the gap between germline ends came to 15 bases. The CDR3 loop reads CASSHTGRAETQYF. The CDR3 DNA sequence: TGTGCCAGCAGCCATACAGGGAGGGCGGAGACCCAGTACTTC. Looking up the rest from reference TRBV11-2 and TRBJ2-5 gives the full variable domain: EAGVAQSPRYKIIEKRQSVAFWCNPISGHATLYWYQQILGQGPKLLIQFQNNGVVDDSQLPKDRFSAERLKGVDSTLKIQPAKLEDSAVYLCASSHTGRAETQYFGPGTRLLVL.

The chain is built from TRBV6-6 and TRBJ2-7; 7 bases are shared with TRBD2. After removal of 2 bases from V and 5 bases from J, the junction contained 9 bases not matched to a gene. CDR3 length equals 15 residues. In germline, CDR1 is MNHNY, CDR2 SVGAGI (reference sequence). In nucleotides, the CDR3 is TGTGCCAGCAGTTACAACAGCGGGATTTCGAACGAGCAGTACGTC. Its translation is CASSYNSGISNEQYV.

The chain is built from TRBV5-4 and TRBJ2-2; 10 bases are shared with TRBD2. The ends lost 4 bases at V and 7 bases at J; junction bases unmatched: 13. CDR3 length: 17 residues. The germline gives CDR1 SGHNT, CDR2 YYREEE (reference sequence). CDR3 in amino acids: CASSPGSGRAIGGELFF. The CDR3 nucleotides are TGTGCCAGCAGCCCCGGGAGCGGGAGGGCCATTGGCGGGGAGCTGTTTTTT.

This clone showed up just once. The V gene is TRBV2, the J gene TRBJ1-1; TRBD1 matches at 9 bases. V shed 9 bases, J shed 8 bases, and the junction held 13 bases outside the gene matches. Germline CDR1 and CDR2: SNHLY and FYNNEI. The CDR3 is 14 residues long. CDR3 coding DNA: TGTGCCAGGTTTCCCCCAGAGGGGACAGGGGAAGCTTTCTTT. It encodes CARFPPEGTGEAFF.

This chain connects TRBV3-1 (or the pseudogene TRBV3-2) to TRBJ2-1; 8 nucleotides line up with TRBD2. J lost 9 bases, V lost 4 bases, and 14 bases had no gene match. Germline CDR1 LGHDT, CDR2 YNNKEL (reference sequence). This CDR3 contains 16 residues. CDR3 coding DNA: TGTGCCAGCAGCCCTCCAGCGGGAGTTAAGCGTGGTGAGCAGTTCTTC. Translating gives CASSPPAGVKRGEQFF.

The chain's CDR3 is CASSLVGLAGRSGANVLTF. CDR3 nucleotides: TGCGCCAGCAGCTTGGTAGGCCTAGCTGGTCGCTCTGGGGCCAACGTCCTGACTTTC. The V and J genes are TRBV5-1 and TRBJ2-6, with D tentatively TRBD2 (5 bases). The CDR3 spans 19 residues. Between the trimmed V and J ends, which lost 0 bases and 0 bases, there was a span of 16 bases. CDR1 SGHRS and CDR2 YFSETQ come from the germline V gene.

This clone was counted only a few times. V is TRBV11-3 and J is TRBJ1-1, with 7 bases that match TRBD1. The CDR3 consists of 13 residues. In germline, CDR1 is SGHNT, CDR2 YENEEA. The trim removed 5 bases at V and 3 bases at J, leaving 3 bases unmatched. In DNA, the CDR3 is TGTGCCAGCAGCGCGGACAGGCACACTGAAGCTTTCTTT. Translated, it gives CASSADRHTEAFF.

V gene TRBV6-5 combines with J gene TRBJ1-1; perhaps TRBD1 as D (5 bases). This CDR3 comprises 14 residues. The V end was cut by 4 bases, the J end by 5 bases, with 14 bases between. Germline CDR1 is MNHEY and CDR2 is SVGAGI. The CDR3 here is CASSSSGGVTEAFF. CDR3 in DNA: TGTGCCAGCAGTTCCAGCGGGGGGGTTACTGAAGCTTTCTTT.

This clone was seen only once. The chain recombines TRBV6-2 or TRBV6-3 with TRBJ2-1; 10 bases map to TRBD2. CDR3 size: 16 residues. Looked up from germline, CDR1 is MNHEY and CDR2 is SVGEGT. V dropped 3 bases and J dropped 8; count of bases not matched to a gene: 10. The CDR3 loop is CASSYPEAGGGHEQFF. In DNA form, the CDR3 reads TGTGCCAGCAGTTATCCCGAAGCGGGAGGGGGCCATGAGCAGTTCTTC.

This clone has only one observation. The V and J genes are TRBV24-1 and TRBJ2-3; tentatively, D is TRBD2 (6 bases). CDR3 size: 15 residues. Trimming took off 6 bases at V and 2 bases at J, with 14 bases between the two ends. Germline CDR1 is KGHDR and CDR2 is SFDVKD. For the CDR3, the DNA is TGTGCCACCAGTTCGGGGGTTTGGGTCACAGATACGCAGTATTTT. Translated, it gives CATSSGVWVTDTQYF.

The chain recombines TRBV5-1 with TRBJ2-3; D is perhaps TRBD1 (5 bases). Trimming removed 0 bases at V and 1 base at J, with 6 bases between. Germline V lookup: CDR1 SGHRS, CDR2 YFSETQ. The CDR3 loop spans 14 amino acids. The CDR3 sequence: CASSLEGGTDTQYF. CDR3 sequence (DNA): TGCGCCAGCAGCTTGGAAGGGGGCACAGATACGCAGTATTTT.

Notes on this clone: Other nucleotide sequences in the sample specify the same CDR3. The chain carries TRBV6-2 or TRBV6-3 and TRBJ1-2; D is undetermined. Per the germline V gene, CDR1 is MNHEY and CDR2 is SVGEGT. Trimming stripped 0 bases from V and 5 bases from J, with 4 bases between. The CDR3 contains 12 residues. CDR3 DNA: TGTGCCAGCAGTTACTCGAGTTATGGCTACACCTTC. The encoded protein is CASSYSSYGYTF.

The rearrangement uses TRBV27 and TRBJ1-4; D is perhaps TRBD1 (6 bases). Trimming stripped 5 bases from V and 5 bases from J, with 12 bases between. CDR3 size: 14 residues. CDR1 and CDR2 (germline): MNHEY, SMNVEV (reference sequence). CDR3 in amino acids: CASSPYQGNEKLFF. DNA of the CDR3: TGTGCCAGCAGTCCATACCAGGGGAATGAAAAACTGTTTTTT.

The V gene is TRBV13, the J gene TRBJ1-2, with 7 positions matching TRBD1. Germline trimming cut 1 base from V and 8 bases from J; bases unmatched to any gene: 4. CDR3 length equals 13 residues. Germline V gives CDR1 PRHDT, CDR2 FYEKMQ (reference sequence). The CDR3 DNA reads as TGTGCCAGCAGCTTAGTAGGGGGCTCGGGCTACACCTTC. Amino acid sequence: CASSLVGGSGYTF.

This clone was seen once. The rearrangement joins TRBV15 to TRBJ1-1; D might be TRBD1 (6 bases). Germline CDR1 and CDR2: LNHNV and YYDKDF (reference sequence). Deletions cut 3 bases from V and 11 bases from J, with 13 bases between. CDR3 length: 12 residues. The chain's CDR3 is CATSSLGQGAFF. In DNA, the CDR3 is TGTGCCACCAGCAGCCTGGGGCAGGGGGCTTTCTTT.

The chain carries TRBV7-9 and TRBJ2-3; weak D call: TRBD2 (6 bases). This CDR3 is 16 amino acids long. Germline CDR1 reads SEHNR; CDR2 reads FQNEAQ (reference sequence). The ends were cut back, 3 bases at V and 1 base at J, with 14 bases in the middle. CDR3 in DNA: TGTGCCAGCAGCTTCGAATCTAGCGCCCGCACAGATACGCAGTATTTT. Amino acids: CASSFESSARTDTQYF.

The chain is built from TRBV2 and TRBJ2-1; perhaps TRBD2 as D (5 bases). Trimming took 4 bases from V and 7 from J, leaving 14 bases between them. There are 14 residues in the CDR3. The germline V gene encodes CDR1 SNHLY and CDR2 FYNNEI. The CDR3 region is CASSGALVENEQFF. Written as DNA, the CDR3 is TGTGCCAGCAGTGGCGCACTAGTGGAAAATGAGCAGTTCTTC. The whole variable domain, remainder taken from reference TRBV2 and TRBJ2-1, is EPEVTQTPSHQVTQMGQEVILRCVPISNHLYFYWYRQILGQKVEFLVSFYNNEISEKSEIFDDQFSVERPDGSNFTLKIRSTKLEDSAMYFCASSGALVENEQFFGPGTRLTVL.

The rearrangement joins TRBV29-1 to TRBJ2-3; 15 bases map to TRBD2. Germline V gene sequence: CDR1 SQVTM, CDR2 ANQGSEA. Trimming took 7 bases from V and 2 from J; bases not matched to a gene: 1. The CDR3 has 14 residues. CDR3 protein: CSGTSGRDTDTQYF. The CDR3 DNA sequence: TGCAGCGGGACTAGCGGGAGGGACACAGATACGCAGTATTTT.

This chain links TRBV4-3 with TRBJ2-4; D is unresolved. The CDR3 totals 17 residues. V dropped 0 bases and J dropped 7 bases, with 19 bases sitting between them. In germline, CDR1 is LGHNA, CDR2 YSLEER. The CDR3 loop reads CASSQDPIVLGLNIQYF. The CDR3 coding sequence is TGCGCCAGCAGCCAAGATCCTATTGTGCTAGGATTGAACATTCAGTACTTC.

V is TRBV13 and J is TRBJ2-1, with TRBD2 matching over 7 bases. The ends lost 2 bases at V and 2 bases at J; junction bases unmatched: 6. The germline V gene encodes CDR1 PRHDT and CDR2 FYEKMQ (reference sequence). This CDR3 has 16 residues. The CDR3 region is CASSLYNGLAYNEQFF. DNA for the CDR3: TGTGCCAGCAGCTTATATAACGGACTAGCCTACAATGAGCAGTTCTTC.

The chain links TRBV4-3 to TRBJ2-1; 8 bases match TRBD1. The V gene end was trimmed by 1 base and the J gene end by 7 bases; junction bases not matched to a gene: 9. Germline V gene data show CDR1 as LGHNA and CDR2 as YSLEER. The CDR3 consists of 16 residues. DNA for the CDR3: TGCGCCAGCAGCCAAGTGGTACAGGGGGTAGAGAATGAGCAGTTCTTC. Translation: CASSQVVQGVENEQFF.

This rearrangement joins TRBV9 to TRBJ2-3; 7 bases align to TRBD1. This CDR3 region has 14 residues. Germline CDR1 is SGDLS and CDR2 is YYNGEE. V lost 4 bases to trimming and J lost 1 base; unmatched junction nucleotides: 3. The CDR3: CASSLGQGTDTQYF. DNA of the CDR3: TGTGCCAGCAGCTTAGGACAGGGCACAGATACGCAGTATTTT.

This rearrangement joins TRBV18 to TRBJ2-5; possible D gene TRBD1, 6 bases. CDR1 KGHSH and CDR2 LQKENI come from the germline V gene. The CDR3 has 13 amino acids. Trimming pared 4 bases from V and 1 base from J, leaving 7 bases between. In DNA, the CDR3 is TGTGCCAGCTCACGACAGGCCCAAGAGACCCAGTACTTC. This codes for CASSRQAQETQYF.

The rearrangement links TRBV5-1 to TRBJ1-6, with D perhaps TRBD1 (6 bases). Germline CDR1 SGHRS, CDR2 YFSETQ. The CDR3 loop spans 17 amino acids. V was trimmed by 2 bases and J by 4 bases, leaving 16 bases between them. The CDR3 loop is CASSFTPGQPYNSPLHF. The DNA for the CDR3 is TGCGCCAGCAGCTTCACCCCCGGACAGCCGTATAATTCACCCCTCCACTTT.